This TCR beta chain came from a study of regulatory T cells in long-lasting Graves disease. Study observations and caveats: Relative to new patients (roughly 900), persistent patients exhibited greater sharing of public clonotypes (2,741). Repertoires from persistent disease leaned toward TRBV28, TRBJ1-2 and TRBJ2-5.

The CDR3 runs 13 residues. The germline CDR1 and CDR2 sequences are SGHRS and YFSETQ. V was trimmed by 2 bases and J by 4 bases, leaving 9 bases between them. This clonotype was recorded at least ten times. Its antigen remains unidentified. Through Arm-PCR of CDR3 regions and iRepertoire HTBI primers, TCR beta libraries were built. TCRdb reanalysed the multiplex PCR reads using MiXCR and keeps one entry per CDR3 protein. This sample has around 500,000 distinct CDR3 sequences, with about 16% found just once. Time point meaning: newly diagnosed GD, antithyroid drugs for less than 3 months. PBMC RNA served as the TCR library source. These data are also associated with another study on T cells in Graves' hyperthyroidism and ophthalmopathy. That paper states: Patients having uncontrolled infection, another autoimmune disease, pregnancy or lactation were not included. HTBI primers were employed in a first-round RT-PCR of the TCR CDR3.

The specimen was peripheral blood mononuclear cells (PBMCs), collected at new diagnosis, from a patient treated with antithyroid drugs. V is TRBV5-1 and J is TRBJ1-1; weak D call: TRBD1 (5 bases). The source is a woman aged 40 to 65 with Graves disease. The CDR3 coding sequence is TGCGCCAGCAGCTTAACAGGTTTCACTGAAGCTTTCTTT. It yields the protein CASSLTGFTEAFF.